Reported below is one TCR beta chain. Its specificity is not known. The source of the sample is a study of beta chain features in type 1 diabetes. Across the study: The number of sorted cells examined across all samples was around 98 million.

What was sequenced were expressed TCRB transcripts, since all of the isolated RNA had been reverse transcribed. The data were produced by immunoSEQ multiplex PCR, yet TCRdb's version contains in-frame clones alone and is incomplete. The sample yields approximately 600,000 clones, about an eighth seen once. Study-wide findings and caveats: When Type 1 diabetes patients were examined, their TCRB CDR3s proved moderately but significantly shorter in all four CD4+ subsets. Compared to healthy donors, patients appeared to have naive, central memory and Treg TCRB repertoires that were more alike.

Sampling consisted of one heparinised blood draw per donor, averaging around 100 mL. CD4+ naive, central memory, regulatory and stem cell-like memory subsets were isolated by sorting on CD45RO/CCR7/CD25/CD127/CD95/CD27. V was cut by 3 bases and J by 0 bases, with 8 bases left in between. The CDR3 has 14 residues. Germline V CDR1 and CDR2: SGHNT, YENEEA. Sequences were obtained from naive CD4+ T cells from blood. The rearrangement links TRBV11-3 to TRBJ1-1; D gene uncertain. The clonotype was recovered from a man younger than 40 with type 1 diabetes. CDR3 sequence reads: CASSFYGLNTEAFF. DNA for the CDR3: TGTGCCAGCAGCTTTTATGGTCTGAACACTGAAGCTTTCTTT.